This TCR beta chain was sequenced in a study of PD-1 blockade in classical Hodgkin lymphoma. Whole-study findings and limits: Diversity in CD4+ TCRs, unlike that measured in CD8+ TCRs, had risen significantly by C4D1.

On this clone itself: The antigen remains unidentified.

Exposure to brentuximab vedotin varied, and each patient had relapsed following autologous stem cell transplantation. Classifying best responses yielded complete response, partial response or progressive disease. Only in-frame clones appear in the TCRdb table, and some are missing; sequencing was by immunoSEQ multiplex PCR. The sample includes tens of thousands of clones, over 75% seen only once; the top ten take 16%. The clonotype was recovered from a human donor with classical Hodgkin lymphoma. Sequenced material: peripheral blood mononuclear cells (PBMCs), taken at baseline.

CDR3 nucleotides: TGTGCCAGCAGCCTGACATTGGGTACAGATACGCAGTATTTT. As protein: CASSLTLGTDTQYF. The chain joins TRBV7-2 to TRBJ2-3; the D is unclear. Germline CDR1 and CDR2: SGHTA and FQGNSA. V was trimmed by 5 bases and J by 3 bases, leaving 12 bases between them. This CDR3 is built from 14 residues.